The subject of this entry is one TCR beta chain. Its antigen remains unknown. The sample is drawn from a study of cytomegalovirus exposure and HLA in healthy donors. Study-wide context: A prior study identified 90 million to 120 million unique TCR beta sequences from about 180 million T cells. The early release's HLA-typed donors yielded some 85 million unique TCRs.

Vbeta (60) and Jbeta (13) primers were used in the PCR. The repertoire was sequenced with immunoSEQ multiplex PCR; TCRdb's copy has only in-frame clones and lacks some. This repertoire shows roughly 200,000 clones, approximately 80% found once; its top ten account for roughly 0.75%. Overall study results and limits: TRBV6-2, TRBV6-3 and some other V segments were unresolvable in 87-base-pair reads. With later analysis, a missense DCLRE1C variant became linked to TCR beta V- and J-gene trimming.

The CDR3 contains 15 residues. V gave up 7 bases and J gave up 1 base, with 16 bases separating them. From germline, CDR1 is SNHLY and CDR2 FYNNEI. Input material: PBMCs. The TCR sequence derives from a boy younger than 10 in good health and CMV-seronegative. This chain joins TRBV2 and TRBJ2-5; tentative D call: TRBD1 (6 bases). The CDR3 here is CASTTQGQTQETQYF. CDR3 nucleotides: TGTGCCAGCACCACCCAAGGACAGACCCAAGAGACCCAGTACTTC.